Sequencing of this T cell receptor (beta chain) was carried out in a study of shared clonotypes between healthy human individuals (dated by TCRdb to the early 2020s). Study-wide context: The cohort comprised two women and a few men aged 18 to 49 years. For each donor, CD4 naive and CD4 memory were each run on three plates, CD8 naive on two plates, and CD8 memory on one plate. To estimate repertoire size and how much clonotype sharing occurs between individuals, the study deeply sequenced the blood TCR repertoires of roughly 5 healthy adults. To increase sequencing depth and limit assay-specific biases, different laboratories used diverse techniques to prepare libraries and sequence TCR repertoires. Between about 0.8 and 9 billion PBMCs per donor were obtained by leukapheresis. Paper-wide results and their limitations: Across several donors, around 5% of naive CD4, roughly 3.3% of naive CD8, 2.3% of memory CD4, and 0.3% to 0.45% of memory CD8 clonotypes were shared. Because the study included a small number of donors, the genetic and exposure-history diversity represented was limited. Compared with non-shared clonotypes, clonotypes shared by all four sorted-subset donors had higher generation probabilities. Even with the large sequencing depth, rarefaction of the sorted-subset datasets indicated that sequencing was incomplete. Pairwise subsampling indicated that sequencing depth was expected to affect the degree of clonotype sharing among donors. Only blood was sampled, and tissue TCR repertoires likely differ from those in blood. Estimated clonotype richness was generally larger for naive than for memory subsets.

Healthy HIV-negative adults with no recently reported acute infections or vaccinations were included as donors. All donors were Caucasian adults living in Nashville, Tennessee, USA. CD4+ T cells were enriched by magnetic negative selection, after which naive cells were positively selected on CD45RA and the negative fraction was taken as the memory subset. Blood was collected by leukapheresis, and PBMCs were isolated by Ficoll-Histopaque density gradient centrifugation and then cryopreserved in liquid nitrogen vapor phase. Analytical flow cytometry was used to check the purity and quantity of every magnetically sorted T cell population. Genomic DNA was isolated from each sorted fraction and quantified by UV absorbance on a Nanodrop 2000c. CDR1 and CDR2, per the germline V gene, are KGHSH and LQKENI. From cysteine to phenylalanine, the CDR3 is 12 amino acids long. CDR3 DNA only is kept here, 36 bases in frame from base 1. V loses 2 bases of germline sequence and J loses 10 bases, and the interval between the two ends is 11 bases.

Using the deep immunoSEQ assay, TCR CDR3 regions were amplified from genomic DNA by multiplex PCR. For each cell subset, the extracted genomic DNA was distributed evenly across all wells of several immunoSEQ 96-well plates, and each plate served as one replicate. For sorted subsets, 200 to 250 ng genomic DNA, equal to 30,000 to 35,000 T cell genomes, was loaded into each replicate PCR. Purified libraries were quantified with a Qubit 3.0 fluorometer, sized on a Bioanalyzer 2100, and re-quantified with the KAPA Library Quantification kit. A separate single-read 150-cycle Illumina NextSeq 550 flow cell was used to sequence each immunoSEQ 96-well plate. The source study handled its data this way. The immunoSEQ output contained only junctional sequences without quality scores, so filtering could not match that applied to full-length reads. Sequences were annotated with PyIR, a Python wrapper for IgBLAST v1.9, using IMGT germline references to assign V/J genes and CDR3. Reads with weak V/J assignments (E-value above 1e-6), missing CDR3, stop codons, out-of-frame junctions, or ambiguous translated residues were removed. V3J clonotypes were defined as sequences sharing an identical inferred V gene, J gene, and CDR3 amino acid sequence. To compute the percentage overlap between repertoires, the number of shared unique clonotypes was divided by the size of the smaller repertoire. Richness of each repertoire was evaluated using RTK rarefaction, the Chao1 estimator, and Recon v2.1 estimates of unobserved clonotypes. Generation probabilities were computed with OLGA for all TCRbeta clonotypes obtained by the gDNA method from several donors. Drawn from immuneACCESS, this table holds only the in-frame rearrangements with V and J called that TCRdb kept. Clones are partly lost; checked studies trace under half to an unresolved V gene and leave the rest unexplained. V, J and clone size derive from that table, while D and trimming were established from the DNA sequence. Counted in this sample were 950,000 to 1,100,000 clones; about 76% of them appeared once. Around 1.5% of the sample is in the top ten clones.

A remark on this clone: Its antigen remains unidentified. Per-base quality was not reported, and no clone a single base away is much larger than it.

The chain employs TRBV18 and TRBJ1-1; the D gene lacks a confident call. The sequencing input was memory CD4+ T cells sorted from blood. Interpreted using the paper, the cell subset or site label stands for: CD45RA-negative fraction. This sequence was found in a man younger than 30 in good health. The sequenced DNA is TGTGCCAGCTCACCAGGGCCCCTAGGAGCTTTCTTT. This gives the protein CASSPGPLGAFF.